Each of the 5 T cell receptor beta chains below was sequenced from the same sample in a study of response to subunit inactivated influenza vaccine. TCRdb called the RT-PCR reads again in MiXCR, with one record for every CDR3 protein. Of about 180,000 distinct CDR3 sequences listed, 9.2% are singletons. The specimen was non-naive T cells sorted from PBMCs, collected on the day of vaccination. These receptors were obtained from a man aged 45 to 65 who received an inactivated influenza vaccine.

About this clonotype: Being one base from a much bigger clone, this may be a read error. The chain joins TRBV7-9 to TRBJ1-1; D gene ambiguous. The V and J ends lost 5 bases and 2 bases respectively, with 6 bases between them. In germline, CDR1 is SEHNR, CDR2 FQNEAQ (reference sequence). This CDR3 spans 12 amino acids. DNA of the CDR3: TGTGCCAGCAGCCCAGTTAACACTGAAGCTTTCTTT. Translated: CASSPVNTEAFF.

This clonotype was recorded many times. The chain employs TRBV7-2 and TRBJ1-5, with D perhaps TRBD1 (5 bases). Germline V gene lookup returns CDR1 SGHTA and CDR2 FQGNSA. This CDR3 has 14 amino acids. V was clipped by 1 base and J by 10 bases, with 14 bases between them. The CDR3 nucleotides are TGTGCCAGCAGCTTAGGACAGCCCCGAGAACCCCAGCATTTT. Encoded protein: CASSLGQPREPQHF. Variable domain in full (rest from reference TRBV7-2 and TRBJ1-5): GAGVSQSPSNKVTEKGKDVELRCDPISGHTALYWYRQSLGQGLEFLIYFQGNSAPDKSGLPSDRFSAERTGGSVSTLTIQRTQQEDSAVYLCASSLGQPREPQHFGDGTRLSIL.

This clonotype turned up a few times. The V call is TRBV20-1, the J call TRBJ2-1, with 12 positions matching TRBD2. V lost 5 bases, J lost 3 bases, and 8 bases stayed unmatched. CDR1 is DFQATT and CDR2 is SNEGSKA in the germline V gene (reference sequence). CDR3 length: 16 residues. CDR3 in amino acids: CSAYPRLAGDYNEQFF. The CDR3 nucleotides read TGCAGTGCTTACCCCAGACTAGCGGGAGACTACAATGAGCAGTTCTTC.

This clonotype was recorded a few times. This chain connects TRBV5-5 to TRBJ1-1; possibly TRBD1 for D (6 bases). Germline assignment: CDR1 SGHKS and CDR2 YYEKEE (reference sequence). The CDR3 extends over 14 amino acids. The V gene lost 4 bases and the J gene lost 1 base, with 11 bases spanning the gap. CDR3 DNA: TGTGCCAGCAGCCTCCGGGACACGAACACTGAAGCTTTCTTT. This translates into CASSLRDTNTEAFF. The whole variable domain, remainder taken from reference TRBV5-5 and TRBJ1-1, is DAGVTQSPTHLIKTRGQQVTLRCSPISGHKSVSWYQQVLGQGPQFIFQYYEKEERGRGNFPDRFSARQFPNYSSELNVNALLLGDSALYLCASSLRDTNTEAFFGQGTRLTVV.

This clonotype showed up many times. CDR3 bases: TGCGCCAGCAGCCAAGACTTTACTAGCGGGAAGAGAAACATTCAGTACTTC. It specifies CASSQDFTSGKRNIQYF. The chain has TRBV4-3 and TRBJ2-4; 10 bases match TRBD2. The germline CDR1 and CDR2 sequences are LGHNA and YSLEER. The CDR3 spans 17 residues. With 0 bases clipped from V and 6 bases from J, the junction kept 8 bases outside the gene matches.